This T cell receptor (beta chain) originates from a study of T cell repertoires in ileal Crohn's disease. Study results and caveats: High-frequency clones were more common in sorted CD8 than CD4 cells.

The junction had 7 bases not matched to a gene; V was cut back by 4 bases and J by 5 bases. The CDR3 runs 14 residues. Germline CDR1 is MNHEY and CDR2 is SVGAGI. The protocol was immunoSEQ multiplex PCR, while the TCRdb copy is restricted to in-frame clones and leaves out a portion. This table has about 5,500 clones, 80% appearing once. Eligibility required adulthood, ileal or ileocolonic Crohn's disease and indicated ileocolonic resection. With respect to this clone: Its specificity is unknown.

This TCR was sampled from an adult with Crohn's disease. The chain couples TRBV6-5 to TRBJ2-7, with 8 bases lining up with TRBD1. The sample taken for sequencing was ileal tissue. CDR3 in DNA: TGTGCCAGCAGTTTCAGACAGGGGCTTAACGAGCAGTACTTC. This codes for CASSFRQGLNEQYF.